One sample yielded the 8 T cell receptor beta chains listed below, sequenced in a study of blood T cell repertoires in COVID-19. TCRdb keeps only in-frame clones here, not all; method: immunoSEQ multiplex PCR. In the table there are roughly 180,000 clones, approximately 80% of which are singletons. What was sequenced was PBMCs or T cells enriched from blood (not recorded which). All receptors derive from a man aged 50 or older who had recovered from COVID-19.

This clone showed up just once. The chain uses TRBV28 and TRBJ1-5; TRBD1 aligns across 11 bases. The CDR3 is 17 residues long. Germline loops: CDR1 MDHEN, CDR2 SYDVKM. Trimming at V came to 6 bases and at J to 3 bases, leaving 10 bases not matched to a gene. The CDR3: CASRAGTGGDDNQPQHF. CDR3 sequence (DNA): TGTGCCAGCAGGGCCGGGACAGGGGGGGATGACAATCAGCCCCAGCATTTT.

The chain combines TRBV7-9 with TRBJ2-1, with 10 bases matching TRBD2. The junction had 4 bases not matched to a gene; V was cut back by 0 bases and J by 8 bases. CDR3 length: 15 residues. Germline V gene sequence: CDR1 SEHNR, CDR2 FQNEAQ (reference sequence). The CDR3 nucleotides read TGTGCCAGCAGCTTAGCTTGGACTAGCGGCGATGAGCAGTTCTTC. Translation: CASSLAWTSGDEQFF.

This clone showed up just once. The V call is TRBV24-1, the J call TRBJ2-5, with TRBD1 identical over 8 bases. V lost 7 bases to trimming and J lost 2 bases; unmatched junction nucleotides: 5. The CDR3 contains 14 residues. Germline V CDR1 and CDR2: KGHDR, SFDVKD. CDR3 DNA sequence: TGTGCCACCAGCGGCAGGGGGCCGCAAGAGACCCAGTACTTC. It codes for CATSGRGPQETQYF.

V gene TRBV29-1 combines with J gene TRBJ1-1, with 8 positions matching TRBD1. This CDR3 is 15 amino acids long. Germline V gene sequence: CDR1 SQVTM, CDR2 ANQGSEA. The junction had 9 bases not matched to a gene; V was cut back by 2 bases and J by 4 bases. DNA for the CDR3: TGCAGCGTTGAAACCCCGGACAGGGCTGGCACTGAAGCTTTCTTT. Amino acid sequence: CSVETPDRAGTEAFF.

This clone was seen more than once but under ten times. The rearrangement links TRBV5-1 to TRBJ1-2; possibly TRBD1 for D (6 bases). The CDR3 runs 14 residues. Trimming took 0 bases from V and 8 from J, leaving 14 bases between them. Germline V CDR1 and CDR2: SGHRS, YFSETQ. CDR3: CASSLGQGLSGYTF. CDR3 DNA sequence: TGCGCCAGCAGCTTGGGGCAGGGGCTGAGCGGCTACACCTTC.

The chain combines TRBV6-5 with TRBJ1-1, with 7 bases aligning to TRBD1. The CDR3 loop spans 14 amino acids. CDR1 is MNHEY and CDR2 is SVGAGI in the germline V gene. Losses at the gene ends were 2 bases for V and 3 bases for J; bases not matched to a gene: 3. CDR3 nucleotide sequence: TGTGCCAGCAGTTACAGGGGGCGTGACACTGAAGCTTTCTTT. Its protein is CASSYRGRDTEAFF.

This clone appeared a few times. This rearrangement joins TRBV29-1 to TRBJ2-7; 10 bases align to TRBD2. The V and J ends lost 6 bases and 4 bases, in that order; junction bases with no gene match: 12. Per germline, CDR1 SQVTM and CDR2 ANQGSEA. The CDR3 consists of 15 residues. The CDR3 region is CSVAPASGGWYEQYF. In DNA, the CDR3 is TGCAGCGTCGCCCCTGCTAGCGGGGGATGGTACGAGCAGTACTTC.

The chain is built from TRBV6-4 and TRBJ2-1, with 8 bases aligning to TRBD2. Germline-derived CDR1 and CDR2 are MRHNA and SNTAGT. The CDR3 has 14 residues. J gave up 1 base and V 6 bases, and 2 bases lay outside the gene matches. CDR3 DNA: TGTGCCAGCAGAAGCGGGAGATCCTACAATGAGCAGTTCTTC. Translated: CASRSGRSYNEQFF.